Listed here are 16 T cell receptor beta chains from one sample, sequenced in a study of shared clonotypes between healthy human individuals. Here immunoSEQ multiplex PCR was the method, and the copy in TCRdb shows in-frame clones only, minus some. The sample records around 2.1 million clones, more than 85% being singletons. Naive CD8 cells lacked CD45RO and underwent positive selection for CCR7, leaving out terminally differentiated effector memory CD45RA+ cells. The sequencing sample was made of naive CD8+ T cells from PBMCs. The receptors derive from a man aged 18 to 30 in good health. Some clones in this sample may be carry-over from other donors' samples.

V is TRBV28 and J is TRBJ2-1, with 9 bases that match TRBD2. The CDR3 consists of 15 residues. The J segment lost 7 bases and the V segment lost 0 bases, leaving 4 bases of the junction unmatched. CDR1 and CDR2 from the germline V gene are MDHEN and SYDVKM. The DNA of the CDR3 is TGTGCCAGCAGTTTATGGGGCGGGAGGGCTAATGAGCAGTTCTTC. It specifies CASSLWGGRANEQFF.

The rearrangement uses TRBV28 and TRBJ1-2; maybe TRBD1 (5 bases). Trimming pared 6 bases from V and 12 bases from J, leaving 23 bases between. Germline loops: CDR1 MDHEN, CDR2 SYDVKM. The CDR3 runs to 14 residues. This CDR3 is CASSHELDPTGHTF. CDR3 DNA sequence: TGTGCCAGCAGCCATGAATTGGACCCGACGGGGCACACCTTC.

A word on this clone: A junction end diverges from the germline sequence, so it may reflect a read error. In the same sample, other DNA sequences code for this CDR3. The V and J genes are TRBV20-1 and TRBJ2-7; D not resolved. This CDR3 is built from 11 residues. CDR1 is DFQATT, CDR2 SNEGSKA, per germline (reference sequence). CDR3 residues: CSARDGYEQYF. CDR3 DNA sequence: TGCAGTGCCAGAGACGGTTACGAGCAGTACTTC.

The CDR3 DNA follows: TGCGCCAGCAGCTGGACTAGCGGGTCCTACTCTGGGGCCAACGTCCTGACTTTC. The encoded protein is CASSWTSGSYSGANVLTF. The chain is built from TRBV5-1 and TRBJ2-6; 11 nucleotides agree with TRBD2. The CDR3 is 18 residues long. With 3 bases clipped from V and 0 bases from J, the junction kept 5 bases outside the gene matches. The germline V gene has CDR1 SGHRS and CDR2 YFSETQ.

This chain joins TRBV28 and TRBJ2-1, with 11 positions matching TRBD1. J gave up 6 bases and V 4 bases, and 8 bases lay outside the gene matches. Germline assignment: CDR1 MDHEN and CDR2 SYDVKM. There are 16 residues in the CDR3. Written as DNA, the CDR3 is TGTGCCAGCAGTTACGTGGACAGGGGGCGAGGCAATGAGCAGTTCTTC. Protein product: CASSYVDRGRGNEQFF.

This clone has only a few counts. The CDR3 loop reads CAWSLRTAGNQPQHF. CDR3 sequence (DNA): TGTGCCTGGAGTCTAAGGACAGCCGGCAATCAGCCCCAGCATTTT. The chain carries TRBV30 and TRBJ1-5; D may be TRBD1 (6 bases). The V end lost 2 bases, the J end lost 2 bases, and 13 bases lay between the germline ends. The CDR3 totals 15 residues. Germline CDR1 is GTSNPN and CDR2 is SVGIG (reference sequence).

Concerning this clone itself: The sample has other DNA sequences that encode this CDR3 too. This chain links TRBV28 with TRBJ1-5; 7 bases line up with TRBD1. The CDR3 covers 14 residues. The germline CDR1 and CDR2 sequences are MDHEN and SYDVKM. The junction had 3 bases not matched to a gene; V was cut back by 5 bases and J by 2 bases. The CDR3 bases are TGTGCCAGCAGTCCAGGGACAGGCAATCAGCCCCAGCATTTT. Its translation: CASSPGTGNQPQHF.

This sequence joins TRBV7-6 and TRBJ2-6; 7 nucleotides line up with TRBD1. Germline CDR1 reads SGHVS; CDR2 reads FNYEAQ. V was pared by 5 bases and J by 1 base, with 14 bases of the junction left unmatched. The CDR3 extends over 19 amino acids. CDR3 residues: CASSTFPVRGLSGANVLTF. Here the CDR3 DNA reads TGTGCCAGCAGCACGTTCCCTGTCAGGGGGTTATCTGGGGCCAACGTCCTGACTTTC.

V usage is TRBV7-9 and J usage is TRBJ2-2; maybe TRBD1 (6 bases). V was trimmed by 6 bases and J by 8 bases, leaving 19 bases between them. The CDR3 extends over 15 amino acids. Germline loops: CDR1 SEHNR, CDR2 FQNEAQ (reference sequence). The CDR3 loop reads CASRPRQALFGELFF. DNA of the CDR3: TGTGCCAGCAGGCCCCGACAGGCTCTCTTTGGGGAGCTGTTTTTT.

The CDR3 DNA reads TGTGCCAGCAGCGTAGGCGGGGGGCTTTCGGGAGAGCAGTACTTC. This encodes CASSVGGGLSGEQYF. The chain couples TRBV9 to TRBJ2-7, with 8 bases matching TRBD2. Germline values: CDR1 SGDLS, CDR2 YYNGEE. V trimming: 0 bases; J trimming: 7 bases; junction bases outside the gene matches: 9. The CDR3 consists of 15 residues. Full variable domain (outside the CDR3, taken from reference TRBV9 and TRBJ2-7): DSGVTQTPKHLITATGQRVTLRCSPRSGDLSVYWYQQSLDQGLQFLIQYYNGEERAKGNILERFSAQQFPDLHSELNLSSLELGDSALYFCASSVGGGLSGEQYFGPGTRLTVT.

In regard to this clone: At the DNA level, this CDR3 is encoded by other sequences in the same sample as well. This rearrangement joins TRBV27 to TRBJ1-1, with D perhaps matching TRBD1 (6 bases). Germline V gene sequence: CDR1 MNHEY, CDR2 SMNVEV (reference sequence). The V end lost 4 bases, the J end lost 5 bases, and 14 bases lay between the germline ends. This CDR3 comprises 14 residues. CDR3: CASSWGGAGTEAFF. The CDR3 DNA follows: TGTGCCAGCAGTTGGGGGGGCGCCGGGACTGAAGCTTTCTTT.

The chain carries TRBV4-3 and TRBJ1-2, with D maybe TRBD1 (5 bases). The CDR3 contains 15 residues. Between the trimmed V and J ends, which lost 1 base and 1 base, there was a span of 10 bases. CDR1 is LGHNA and CDR2 is YSLEER in the germline V gene. The CDR3 loop reads CASSQVWGSNYGYTF. In DNA, the CDR3 is TGCGCCAGCAGCCAAGTTTGGGGCAGTAACTATGGCTACACCTTC.

A note on this clone: This probably arose from a read error, given a far larger clone one base away. The chain uses TRBV27 and TRBJ1-1; a weak D match, TRBD1 (5 bases). The length of the CDR3 is 13 residues. Germline loops: CDR1 MNHEY, CDR2 SMNVEV (reference sequence). V shed 6 bases and J shed 3 bases, with 11 bases lying between them. The CDR3 is CASSQGRYTEAFF. The CDR3 bases are TGTGCCAGCAGCCAGGGACGGTACACTGAAGCTTTCTTT.

The chain couples TRBV15 to TRBJ2-1; D ambiguous. Germline CDR1 and CDR2: LNHNV and YYDKDF (reference sequence). Trimming left V 0 bases short and J 5 bases short, with 8 bases between. The CDR3 is 14 residues long. This CDR3 reads CATSRDRTDNEQFF. DNA for the CDR3: TGTGCCACCAGCAGAGATCGAACCGACAATGAGCAGTTCTTC.

The genes are TRBV7-8 and TRBJ2-7, with D hard to call. Looked up from germline, CDR1 is SGHVS and CDR2 is FQNEAQ. V lost 5 bases to trimming and J lost 3 bases, with 14 bases between them. The CDR3 is 14 residues long. The CDR3 protein is CASSPSPRGYEQYF. The CDR3 coding sequence is TGTGCCAGCAGCCCGTCCCCTCGCGGCTACGAGCAGTACTTC. The complete variable domain, with remaining parts taken from reference TRBV7-8 and TRBJ2-7, reads GAGVSQSPRYKVAKRGQDVALRCDPISGHVSLFWYQQALGQGPEFLTYFQNEAQLDKSGLPSDRFFAERPEGSVSTLKIQRTQQEDSAVYLCASSPSPRGYEQYFGPGTRLTVT.

This clone has just a few counts. The chain combines TRBV6-5 with TRBJ1-1; maybe TRBD1 (6 bases). V lost 7 bases, J lost 7 bases, and 10 bases lay in between. CDR3 size: 11 residues. Germline CDR1 MNHEY, CDR2 SVGAGI. The CDR3 here is CASTGGGEAFF. In DNA form, the CDR3 reads TGTGCCAGCACCGGAGGGGGTGAAGCTTTCTTT.